The rows below give T cell receptor beta chains drawn from one sample of a study of patients and donors after allogeneic stem cell transplantation. In TCRdb, the RT-PCR reads were re-called with MiXCR into one record per CDR3 protein. The sample records 90,000 to 120,000 distinct CDR3 sequences, 35% to 45% being singletons. The sequenced material came from blood, either unsorted or a sorted T cell fraction (not recorded which). Receptors originate from a human donor who was either an allogeneic HSCT recipient or a stem cell or donor lymphocyte infusion donor (not recorded which). It is not recorded whose cells these are; they may come from a transplant donor. Both conserved end residues are part of each CDR3. The D gene is left open where the match is weak. Where a row states a size, it is once, few, many or the class of an expanded clone; other rows omit it.

d_call: -; v_call: TRBV29-1; clone_size: -; j_call: TRBJ2-7; cdr3_length: 13; cdr3_nt: TGCAGCGTTGAGGACTCGAGCTCCTACGAGCAGTACTTC; cdr3_aa: CSVEDSSSYEQYF
d_call: TRBD2; v_call: TRBV24-1; clone_size: -; j_call: TRBJ2-1; cdr3_length: 15; cdr3_nt: TGTGCCACCAGTGATTCTAGCGGGACGTACAATGAGCAGTTCTTC; cdr3_aa: CATSDSSGTYNEQFF
d_call: -; v_call: TRBV10-3; clone_size: few; j_call: TRBJ1-5; cdr3_length: 14; cdr3_nt: TGTGCCACCCACGATGAGGCCCGCAATCAGCCCCAGCATTTT; cdr3_aa: CATHDEARNQPQHF
d_call: -; v_call: TRBV29-1; clone_size: -; j_call: TRBJ2-3; cdr3_length: 11; cdr3_nt: TGCAGCGCTAGGATTTCAGATACGCAGTATTTT; cdr3_aa: CSARISDTQYF
d_call: -; v_call: TRBV15; clone_size: few; j_call: TRBJ2-1; cdr3_length: 15; cdr3_nt: TGTGCCACCAGCAGAGATTCTGGGGCTTACAATGAGCAGTTCTTC; cdr3_aa: CATSRDSGAYNEQFF
d_call: TRBD2; v_call: TRBV7-2; clone_size: -; j_call: TRBJ2-1; cdr3_length: 17; cdr3_nt: TGTGCCAGCAGCTTAGTGCCAGCGGGAGTAAACTACAATGAGCAGTTCTTC; cdr3_aa: CASSLVPAGVNYNEQFF
d_call: -; v_call: TRBV20-1; clone_size: -; j_call: TRBJ2-3; cdr3_length: 12; cdr3_nt: TGCAGTGCTAGACCGTCCACAGATACGCAGTATTTT; cdr3_aa: CSARPSTDTQYF
d_call: TRBD2; v_call: TRBV28; clone_size: -; j_call: TRBJ2-1; cdr3_length: 12; cdr3_nt: TGTGCCAGCGGCGGACTAGCGACTGAGCAGTTCTTC; cdr3_aa: CASGGLATEQFF
d_call: -; v_call: TRBV7-2; clone_size: few; j_call: TRBJ2-1; cdr3_length: 16; cdr3_nt: TGTGCCAGCAGCTACTACGGACCCCGGGACTTTAATGAGCAGTTCTTC; cdr3_aa: CASSYYGPRDFNEQFF
d_call: -; v_call: TRBV21-1; clone_size: -; j_call: TRBJ1-2; cdr3_length: 17; cdr3_nt: TGTGCCAGCAGTACTATGGCGGGCGCCAGGGCACGGACTGGCTACACCTTC; cdr3_aa: CASSTMAGARARTGYTF
d_call: -; v_call: TRBV6-6; clone_size: -; j_call: TRBJ2-1; cdr3_length: 14; cdr3_nt: TGTGCCAGCAGAACGCAGGCCCAACCCAATGAGCAGTTCTTC; cdr3_aa: CASRTQAQPNEQFF
d_call: -; v_call: TRBV20-1; clone_size: -; j_call: TRBJ2-1; cdr3_length: 13; cdr3_nt: TGCAGTGCTAGTGGGGGGATTTACAATGAGCAGTTCTTC; cdr3_aa: CSASGGIYNEQFF
d_call: TRBD2; v_call: TRBV18; clone_size: -; j_call: TRBJ2-1; cdr3_length: 15; cdr3_nt: TGTGCCAGCTCACCACATCCAGCGGGAGTAGGTGAGCAGTTCTTC; cdr3_aa: CASSPHPAGVGEQFF
d_call: TRBD2; v_call: TRBV3-1; clone_size: -; j_call: TRBJ2-1; cdr3_length: 14; cdr3_nt: TGTGCCAGCAGCGCCGGGACTAGCCACAATGAGCAGTTCTTC; cdr3_aa: CASSAGTSHNEQFF
d_call: -; v_call: TRBV5-1; clone_size: -; j_call: TRBJ1-1; cdr3_length: 14; cdr3_nt: TGCGCCAGCAGCTTTTTAGGGCGGCAGGCTGAAGCTTTCTTT; cdr3_aa: CASSFLGRQAEAFF
d_call: -; v_call: TRBV20-1; clone_size: few; j_call: TRBJ2-2; cdr3_length: 15; cdr3_nt: TGCAGTGCACGACTAGAGGCAGCGGTCACCGGGGAGCTGTTTTTT; cdr3_aa: CSARLEAAVTGELFF
d_call: -; v_call: TRBV10-3; clone_size: -; j_call: TRBJ2-1; cdr3_length: 14; cdr3_nt: TGTGCCATCAGTTCAGGGGCAGGGCTAAATGAGCAGTTCTTC; cdr3_aa: CAISSGAGLNEQFF
d_call: TRBD1; v_call: TRBV14; clone_size: -; j_call: TRBJ1-4; cdr3_length: 15; cdr3_nt: TGTGCCAGCAGCCCACGACAGGGTTTTAATGAAAAACTGTTTTTT; cdr3_aa: CASSPRQGFNEKLFF
d_call: TRBD1; v_call: TRBV20-1; clone_size: -; j_call: TRBJ1-2; cdr3_length: 14; cdr3_nt: TGCAGTGCTAGCAGGTTGGACAGGTTCTATGGCTACACCTTC; cdr3_aa: CSASRLDRFYGYTF
d_call: -; v_call: TRBV28; clone_size: -; j_call: TRBJ2-7; cdr3_length: 16; cdr3_nt: TGTGCCAGCAGTTTAACAGGGCCACCCTTCTCCTACGAGCAGTACTTC; cdr3_aa: CASSLTGPPFSYEQYF
d_call: -; v_call: TRBV6-5; clone_size: -; j_call: TRBJ2-7; cdr3_length: 11; cdr3_nt: TGTGCCAGCAGTCCCTCATACGAGCAGTACTTC; cdr3_aa: CASSPSYEQYF
d_call: -; v_call: TRBV4-3; clone_size: -; j_call: TRBJ2-2; cdr3_length: 15; cdr3_nt: TGCGCCAGCAGCCAAGAGGAGGGCGTTTATGGGGAGCTGTTTTTT; cdr3_aa: CASSQEEGVYGELFF
d_call: -; v_call: TRBV7-8; clone_size: once; j_call: TRBJ1-6; cdr3_length: 15; cdr3_nt: TGTGCCAGCAGCTTCGACAGATCCTATAATTCACCCCTCCACTTT; cdr3_aa: CASSFDRSYNSPLHF
d_call: -; v_call: TRBV5-1; clone_size: -; j_call: TRBJ1-3; cdr3_length: 16; cdr3_nt: TGCGCCAGCAGCTTGTTTGGCCAGTTCTCTGGAAACACCATATATTTT; cdr3_aa: CASSLFGQFSGNTIYF
d_call: -; v_call: TRBV7-2; clone_size: few; j_call: TRBJ1-6; cdr3_length: 17; cdr3_nt: TGTGCCAGCAGCTTCCCTCCATTGGGGGCCCTAAATTCACCCCTCCACTTT; cdr3_aa: CASSFPPLGALNSPLHF
d_call: TRBD1; v_call: TRBV28; clone_size: few; j_call: TRBJ2-7; cdr3_length: 16; cdr3_nt: TGTGCCAGCAGTTTATGGCACAGGGGCGGTAGCTACGAGCAGTACTTC; cdr3_aa: CASSLWHRGGSYEQYF